This entry concerns a single T cell receptor (beta chain). These data are taken from a study of shared clonotypes between healthy human individuals. Using immunoSEQ multiplex PCR, the repertoire was profiled, and TCRdb retains in-frame clones only, with some absent. The table has about 2.1 million clones, 85% to 95% seen once. The CDR3 sequence is 17 residues long. The V end lost 6 bases, the J end lost 0 bases, and 21 bases lay between the germline ends. Germline V CDR1 and CDR2: SNHLY, FYNNEI. Naive CD8 isolation took CD45RO-negative cells positively selected for CCR7 and excluded terminally differentiated effector memory CD45RA+ cells.

This sequence originates from a young man in good health. Some clones in this sample may be carry-over from other donors' samples. This chain joins TRBV2 and TRBJ2-7; no clear D gene. The material sequenced was naive CD8+ T cells from PBMCs. CDR3 loop: CASRVDVRGMISYEQYF. The DNA for the CDR3 is TGTGCCAGCAGGGTGGACGTGCGAGGTATGATCTCCTACGAGCAGTACTTC.